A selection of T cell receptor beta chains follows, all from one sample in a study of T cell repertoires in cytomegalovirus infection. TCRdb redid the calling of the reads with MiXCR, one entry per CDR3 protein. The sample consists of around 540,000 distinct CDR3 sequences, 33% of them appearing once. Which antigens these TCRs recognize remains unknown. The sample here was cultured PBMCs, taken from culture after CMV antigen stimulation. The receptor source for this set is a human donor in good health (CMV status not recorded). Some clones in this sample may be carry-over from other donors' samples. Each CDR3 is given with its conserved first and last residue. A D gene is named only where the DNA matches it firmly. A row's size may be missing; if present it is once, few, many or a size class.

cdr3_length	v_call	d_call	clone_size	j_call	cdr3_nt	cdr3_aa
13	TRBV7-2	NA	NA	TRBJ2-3	TGTGCCAGCAGCATACAGATCACAGATACGCAGTATTTT	CASSIQITDTQYF
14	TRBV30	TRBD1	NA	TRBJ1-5	TGTGCCTGGAGTGTACGACAGGGGGATCAGCCCCAGCATTTT	CAWSVRQGDQPQHF
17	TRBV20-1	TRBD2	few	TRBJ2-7	TGCAGTGCTAGAGATTTTGGACTAGCGGGAGGTAGGGACGAGCAGTACTTC	CSARDFGLAGGRDEQYF
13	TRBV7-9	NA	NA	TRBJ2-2	TGTGCCAGCACCTTGACGAACACCGGGGAGCTGTTTTTT	CASTLTNTGELFF
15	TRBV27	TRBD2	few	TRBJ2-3	TGTGCCAGCAGTTTATCCGGGAGGACCACAGATACGCAGTATTTT	CASSLSGRTTDTQYF
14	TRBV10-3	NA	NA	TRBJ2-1	TGTGCCATCAGTGATGGACGGGGCCCCAATGAGCAGTTCTTC	CAISDGRGPNEQFF
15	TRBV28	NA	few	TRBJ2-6	TGTGCCAGCAGTTTAACGCGCTCTGGGGCCAACGTCCTGACTTTC	CASSLTRSGANVLTF
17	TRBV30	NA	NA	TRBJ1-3	TGTGCCTGGACTCACAGGATGTCTAGGCACTCTGGAAACACCATATATTTT	CAWTHRMSRHSGNTIYF
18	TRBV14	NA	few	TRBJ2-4	TGTGCCAGCAGCCAAGATATCGGGTCAGGCCCTACCAAAAACATTCAGTACTTC	CASSQDIGSGPTKNIQYF
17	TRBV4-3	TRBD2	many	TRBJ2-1	TGCGCCAGCAGCCAAGATAGAGCTAGCGGGTTCTACAATGAGCAGTTCTTC	CASSQDRASGFYNEQFF
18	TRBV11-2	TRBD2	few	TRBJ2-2	TGTGCCAGCAGCCCTCGACTAGCGGGAGGGCCCTCGGTCGGGGAGCTGTTTTTT	CASSPRLAGGPSVGELFF
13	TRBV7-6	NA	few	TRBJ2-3	TGTGCCAGCAGCTACCGGGTGACAGATACGCAGTATTTT	CASSYRVTDTQYF
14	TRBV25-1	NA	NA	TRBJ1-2	TGTGCCAGCAGTGAATCCAGGGTGGGCTATGGCTACACCTTC	CASSESRVGYGYTF
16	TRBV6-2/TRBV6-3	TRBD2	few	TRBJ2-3	TGTGCCAGCAGTTCCCTCCTAGCGGGAGGGCGAGATACGCAGTATTTT	CASSSLLAGGRDTQYF
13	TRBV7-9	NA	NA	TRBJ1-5	TGTGCCAGCAGTACGTCAGGGGATCAGCCCCAGCATTTT	CASSTSGDQPQHF
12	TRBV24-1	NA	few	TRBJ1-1	TGTGCCACCAGTGATCCCGACACTGAAGCTTTCTTT	CATSDPDTEAFF
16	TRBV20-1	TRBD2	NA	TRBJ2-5	TGCAGTGCTAGTAAAGGACTAGCGGGAGGTGGGGAGACCCAGTACTTC	CSASKGLAGGGETQYF
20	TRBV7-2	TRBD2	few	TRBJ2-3	TGTGCCAGCAGCTCCACACGTGGGACTAGCGGGAGCGTGAGCACAGATACGCAGTATTTT	CASSSTRGTSGSVSTDTQYF
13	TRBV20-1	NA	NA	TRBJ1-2	TGCAGTGCTAAGGCCGGGGTTAACTATGGCTACACCTTC	CSAKAGVNYGYTF
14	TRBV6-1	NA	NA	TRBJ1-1	TGTGCCAGCAGCCGGACACAGGGCAAGACTGAAGCTTTCTTT	CASSRTQGKTEAFF
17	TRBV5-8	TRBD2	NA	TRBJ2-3	TGTGCCAGCAGCTTGGCCCGGCTAGCGGGAGGCACAGATACGCAGTATTTT	CASSLARLAGGTDTQYF
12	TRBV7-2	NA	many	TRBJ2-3	TGTGCCAGCAGCTTGCCAACAGATACGCAGTATTTT	CASSLPTDTQYF
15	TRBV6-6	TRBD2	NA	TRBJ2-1	TGTGCCAGCAGTGGCGCTAGCGGGAACGGCAATGAGCAGTTCTTC	CASSGASGNGNEQFF
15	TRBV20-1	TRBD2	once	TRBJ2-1	TGCAGTGCTAGAGAAGCGGGAGGGCCAAGGAATGAGCAGTTCTTC	CSAREAGGPRNEQFF
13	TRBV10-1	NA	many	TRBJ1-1	TGCGCCAGCAGTCCCAGGTCGGACACTGAAGCTTTCTTT	CASSPRSDTEAFF
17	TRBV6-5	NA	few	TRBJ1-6	TGTGCCAGCAGTTACGACCACAAGGGACATGGAAATTCACCCCTCCACTTT	CASSYDHKGHGNSPLHF
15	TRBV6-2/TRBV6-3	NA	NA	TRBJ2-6	TGTGCCAGCAGTTACAGGGGCTCTGGGGCCAACGTCCTGACTTTC	CASSYRGSGANVLTF
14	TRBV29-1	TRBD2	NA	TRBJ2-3	TGCAGCGTTGTAATGGGGCGGGAGACAGATACGCAGTATTTT	CSVVMGRETDTQYF
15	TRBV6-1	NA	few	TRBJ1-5	TGTGCCAGCAGCCCTTCGACGGTAGGCAATCAGCCCCAGCATTTT	CASSPSTVGNQPQHF
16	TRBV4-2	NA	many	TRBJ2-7	TGTGCCAGCAGCCAAGGAGTGGCAGGAGTCTCCTACGAGCAGTACTTC	CASSQGVAGVSYEQYF
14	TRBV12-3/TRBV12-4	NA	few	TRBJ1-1	TGTGCCAGCAGTTTACAGGTATATAGCGCGGGGGCTTTCTTT	CASSLQVYSAGAFF
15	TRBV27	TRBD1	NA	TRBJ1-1	TGTGCCAGCAGTTTAAGGTCAGGGGGTAACACTGAAGCTTTCTTT	CASSLRSGGNTEAFF
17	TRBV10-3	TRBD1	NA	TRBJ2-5	TGTGCCATCAGTGAGTCTCGGGACAGGGCGTTCCAAGAAACCCAGTACTTC	CAISESRDRAFQETQYF
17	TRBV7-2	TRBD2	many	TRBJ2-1	TGTGCCAGCAGCTTAGCGAGTGGGACTAGCGGGAGGAATGAGCAGTTCTTC	CASSLASGTSGRNEQFF
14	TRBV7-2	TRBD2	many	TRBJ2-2	TGTGCCAGCAGCTTAACAGCGGGAACCGGGGAGCTGTTTTTT	CASSLTAGTGELFF
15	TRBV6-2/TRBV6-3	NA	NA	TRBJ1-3	TGTGCCAGCAGTTACTCGAAGTCGACTGGAAACACCATATATTTT	CASSYSKSTGNTIYF
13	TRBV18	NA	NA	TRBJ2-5	TGTGCCAGCTCACCTTCCCCCCTTGAGACCCAGTACTTC	CASSPSPLETQYF
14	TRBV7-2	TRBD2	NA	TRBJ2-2	TGTGCCAGCAGATCCCCTAGCGGGAGTGGGGAGCTGTTTTTT	CASRSPSGSGELFF